These T cell receptor beta chains were read from a single sample in a study of T-cell reconstitution after alpha-beta-depleted transplantation in children. TCRdb passed the PCR reads through MiXCR, listing each CDR3 protein once. The sample shows hundreds of thousands of distinct CDR3 sequences, 10% to 15% of them seen only once. The specimen was PBMCs, mostly from graft donor cells, collected 360 days after TCRalphabeta/CD19-depleted stem cell transplant. All receptors come from a male patient younger than 18 who had a stem cell transplant for acute myeloid leukemia, so the T cells may come from the graft donor. Each CDR3 is given without its conserved first and last residue.

v_gene: TRBV7-6; j_gene: TRBJ2-7; CDR3aa: ASSSPGRSSYEQY
v_gene: TRBV7-9; j_gene: TRBJ1-1; CDR3aa: ASSHRAAIEAF
v_gene: TRBV5-4; j_gene: TRBJ2-2; CDR3aa: ASSFGGGGGELF
v_gene: TRBV7-9; j_gene: TRBJ2-5; CDR3aa: ASSPPLDAQETQY
v_gene: TRBV19; j_gene: TRBJ2-2; CDR3aa: ASSIATGGRGRELF
v_gene: TRBV15; j_gene: TRBJ2-2; CDR3aa: ATSRVGLAGHTGELF
v_gene: TRBV4-3; j_gene: TRBJ2-5; CDR3aa: ASSQDDLSEETQY
v_gene: TRBV25-1; j_gene: TRBJ2-5; CDR3aa: ASSPSEASTETQY
v_gene: TRBV29-1; j_gene: TRBJ2-7; CDR3aa: SVGTGGDIYEQY
v_gene: TRBV7-2; j_gene: TRBJ2-1; CDR3aa: ASSFGLYNEQF
v_gene: TRBV29-1; j_gene: TRBJ2-7; CDR3aa: SVLLAGGSYEQY
v_gene: TRBV27; j_gene: TRBJ2-1; CDR3aa: ASSLSRIAGPSNEQF
v_gene: TRBV20-1; j_gene: TRBJ2-2; CDR3aa: SGLAATGELF
v_gene: TRBV12-3/TRBV12-4; j_gene: TRBJ2-7; CDR3aa: ASSLGPFSYEQY
v_gene: TRBV20-1; j_gene: TRBJ2-7; CDR3aa: SAEGTSYYEQY
v_gene: TRBV27; j_gene: TRBJ2-2; CDR3aa: ASSPGLAVGELF